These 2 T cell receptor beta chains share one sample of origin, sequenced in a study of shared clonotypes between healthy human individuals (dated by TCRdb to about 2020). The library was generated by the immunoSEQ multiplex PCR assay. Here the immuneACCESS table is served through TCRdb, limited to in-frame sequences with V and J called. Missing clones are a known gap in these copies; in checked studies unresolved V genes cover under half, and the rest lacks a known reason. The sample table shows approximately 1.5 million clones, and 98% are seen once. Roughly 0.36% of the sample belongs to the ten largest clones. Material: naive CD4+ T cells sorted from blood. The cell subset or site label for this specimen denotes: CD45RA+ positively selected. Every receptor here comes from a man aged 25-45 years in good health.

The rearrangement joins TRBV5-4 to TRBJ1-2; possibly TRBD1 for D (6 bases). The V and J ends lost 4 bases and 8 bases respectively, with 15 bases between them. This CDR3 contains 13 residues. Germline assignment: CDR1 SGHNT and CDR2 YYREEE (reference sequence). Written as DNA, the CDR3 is TGTGCCAGCAGCCTACAGGGAGGAAGGGGCTACACCTTC. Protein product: CASSLQGGRGYTF.

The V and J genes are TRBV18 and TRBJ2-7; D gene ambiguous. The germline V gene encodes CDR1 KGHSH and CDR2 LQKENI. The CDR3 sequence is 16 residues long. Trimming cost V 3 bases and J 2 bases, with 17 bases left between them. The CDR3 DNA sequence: TGTGCCAGCTCACCCTCATTGTTGGATCAGGCCTACGAGCAGTACTTC. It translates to CASSPSLLDQAYEQYF.